These T cell receptor beta chains were read from a single sample in a study of T cell changes during pregnancy in multiple sclerosis. Produced via immunoSEQ multiplex PCR; TCRdb's table is partial and in-frame only. The sample yields 50,000 to 65,000 clones, 75% to 90% seen once. The input for sequencing was peripheral blood, taken after pregnancy. These receptors were taken from a female donor with multiple sclerosis, enrolled in a pregnancy study. Both conserved end residues are trimmed from each CDR3.

CDR3	length	V	J
ASSEVDRGQYNEQF	14	TRBV25-1	TRBJ2-1
ASTLLKAGGRSSYNEQF	17	TRBV7-2	TRBJ2-1
AWSKGQTYEQY	11	TRBV30	TRBJ2-7
SVRNLYEQY	9	TRBV29-1	TRBJ2-7
ASSQREGEKLF	11	TRBV4-3	TRBJ1-4
ASSPPRSEGYTQY	13	TRBV6-6	TRBJ2-3
ASSLGGVTDTQY	12	TRBV11-3	TRBJ2-3
ASSYLPGGGADTQY	14	TRBV6-5	TRBJ2-3
ASSSRQRTSYEQY	13	TRBV7-8	TRBJ2-7
ASSVAGHTGELF	12	TRBV10-1	TRBJ2-2
ASSLGGAWVDGYT	13	TRBV5-1	TRBJ1-2
ASIDRVRGLNYGYT	14	TRBV19	TRBJ1-2
ASRDPGTGTDTQY	13	TRBV2	TRBJ2-3
ASSPGAGRGATDTQY	15	TRBV7-2	TRBJ2-3
ASRVLLSNTEAF	12	TRBV19	TRBJ1-1
ASSPSGDGYT	10	TRBV18	TRBJ1-2
ASSLLRTRIMNTEAF	15	TRBV5-6	TRBJ1-1
ASQNSGNTEAF	11	TRBV5-1	TRBJ1-1
ASSYSAGIEAF	11	TRBV6-6	TRBJ1-1
ASSFVAGADTQY	12	TRBV7-8	TRBJ2-3
AIRPGLTYGYT	11	TRBV10-3	TRBJ1-2
ASSEWRNTEAF	11	TRBV2	TRBJ1-1
ARSGLAGGYNEQF	13	TRBV5-3	TRBJ2-1
SVSAGWGMTNTEAF	14	TRBV29-1	TRBJ1-1
ASSDRTASSYEQY	13	TRBV4-1	TRBJ2-7
ASSSPGQETQY	11	TRBV5-6	TRBJ2-5
ASSVVGLENTGELF	14	TRBV9	TRBJ2-2
ASSPRPGETQY	11	TRBV4-2	TRBJ2-5
ASRVGSGGAHEQY	13	TRBV28	TRBJ2-7
ASRFYRGNQPQH	12	TRBV12-2	TRBJ1-5
AGHRGLEDTQY	11	TRBV5-4	TRBJ2-3
ASSFSGATDTQY	12	TRBV5-1	TRBJ2-3
ASSTISSYNEQF	12	TRBV7-2	TRBJ2-1
ASSYGQGARGELF	13	TRBV6-5	TRBJ2-2
ASSLQRGPNYGYT	13	TRBV4-1	TRBJ1-2